A single sample is the source of the 27 T cell receptor beta chains below, sequenced in a study of CD8 T cells in ankylosing spondylitis (TCRdb year 2017). Libraries were prepared through 5' RACE. This sample was sequenced with an Illumina HiSeq 2500. Using fastp trimming at Q25 and MiXCR clonotype assembly, TCRdb reanalyzed the public sequencing data and kept in-frame beta chains. Records with the same CDR3 protein are collapsed into one entry carrying the most frequent genes and DNA. The sample includes 700,000 to 1,000,000 distinct CDR3 sequences, with approximately 12% observed a single time. In total, the top ten clones hold 0.51% of the sample. Antigen specificity for these receptors is unknown. Study-wide findings and limitations: A TCR beta motif of 8 or 9 highly homologous amino acid variants appeared characteristic of blood from ankylosing spondylitis patients.

Input material: blood, either unsorted or a sorted T cell fraction (not recorded which). The receptor source for this set is a male donor with ankylosing spondylitis.

This clonotype was counted at least ten times. This chain connects TRBV9 to TRBJ2-7; D uncertain. The V end lost 0 bases, the J end lost 2 bases, and 9 bases lay between the germline ends. The CDR3 runs to 14 residues. In germline, CDR1 is SGDLS, CDR2 YYNGEE. The CDR3 loop is CASSVDPNPYEQYF. CDR3 bases: TGTGCCAGCAGCGTAGACCCTAACCCCTACGAGCAGTACTTC.

Remarks on this clonotype: This likely comes from a read error, as the CDR3 has no conserved phenylalanine or tryptophan at its end. The J gene is TRBJ2-5, the V gene TRBV20-1, with TRBD2 matching over 7 bases. Germline V lookup: CDR1 DFQATT, CDR2 SNEGSKA (reference sequence). CDR3 length: 15 amino acids. V was pared by 3 bases and J by 2 bases, with 9 bases of the junction left unmatched. In DNA form, the CDR3 reads TGCAGTGCTAGTAGGATGGGGCGGGAGCAAGAGACCCAGTACTCC. Its protein is CSASRMGREQETQYS.

This chain uses TRBV9 with TRBJ2-5; maybe TRBD2 (5 bases). V dropped 0 bases and J dropped 2 bases, with 11 bases sitting between them. In germline, CDR1 is SGDLS, CDR2 YYNGEE. This CDR3 is 15 amino acids long. Written as DNA, the CDR3 is TGTGCCAGCAGCGTAGGGCTGGAGGCACAAGAGACCCAGTACTTC. It is translated as CASSVGLEAQETQYF. The full variable domain, in which reference TRBV9 and TRBJ2-5 provide the parts outside the CDR3, is DSGVTQTPKHLITATGQRVTLRCSPRSGDLSVYWYQQSLDQGLQFLIQYYNGEERAKGNILERFSAQQFPDLHSELNLSSLELGDSALYFCASSVGLEAQETQYFGPGTRLLVL.

This clonotype appeared a few times. V usage is TRBV4-3 and J usage is TRBJ1-2; 9 nucleotides agree with TRBD1. J gave up 5 bases and V 2 bases, and 3 bases lay outside the gene matches. The CDR3 is 14 residues long. CDR1 LGHNA and CDR2 YSLEER come from the germline V gene. DNA for the CDR3: TGCGCCAGCAGCCAACCGGGACAGGGATATGGCTACACCTTC. It translates to CASSQPGQGYGYTF.

This clonotype has a count of ten or more. The gene calls are TRBV20-1 and TRBJ2-1; a possible D gene is TRBD2 (6 bases). Germline lookup yields CDR1 DFQATT and CDR2 SNEGSKA (reference sequence). This CDR3 contains 14 residues. CDR3: CTPTRDSRNNEQFF. The CDR3 DNA is TGCACCCCTACCCGGGACTCAAGGAACAATGAGCAGTTCTTC.

Turning to this clonotype: The CDR3 does not close with the conserved phenylalanine or tryptophan, likely indicating a read error. The genes are TRBV10-3 and TRBJ1-1; no clear D. Germline CDR1 reads ENHRY; CDR2 reads SYGVKD. The CDR3 totals 15 residues. The V end lost 3 bases, the J end lost 0 bases, and 11 bases lay between the germline ends. The CDR3: CAISDRMEVNTEAFS. The CDR3 bases are TGTGCCATCAGTGACCGGATGGAGGTGAACACTGAAGCTTTCTCT.

The chain combines TRBV6-1 with TRBJ2-3; 16 bases are a match to TRBD2. The length of the CDR3 is 18 residues. The ends lost 7 bases at V and 0 bases at J; junction bases unmatched: 7. The germline V gene has CDR1 MNHNS and CDR2 SASEGT. The CDR3 region has the DNA TGTGCCAGCAAGGGACTAGCGGGGGGGCTATGGAGCACAGATACGCAGTATTTT. Translating it yields CASKGLAGGLWSTDTQYF.

This clonotype occurred once. The V and J genes are TRBV7-6 and TRBJ2-1; D possibly corresponds to TRBD2 (5 bases). Germline CDR1 and CDR2: SGHVS and FNYEAQ. V lost 10 bases and J 9 bases, leaving 13 bases between the germline ends. The CDR3 has 11 residues. The CDR3 nucleotides read TGTGCCATCCGCGATGCGGGTGAGCAGTTCTTC. Translation: CAIRDAGEQFF.

This clonotype was detected a few times. The V and J genes are TRBV20-1 and TRBJ2-1; TRBD1 agrees at 7 bases. The CDR3 has 15 residues. The J segment lost 8 bases and the V segment lost 4 bases, leaving 14 bases of the junction unmatched. In germline, CDR1 is DFQATT, CDR2 SNEGSKA (reference sequence). This chain's CDR3 is CSATSGTDGEDEQFF. CDR3 DNA: TGCAGTGCTACCTCCGGGACAGACGGGGAAGATGAGCAGTTCTTC.

CDR3 in amino acids: CASRSMDRNNEQFF. The CDR3 DNA reads TGTGCCAGCAGGTCAATGGACAGAAACAATGAGCAGTTCTTC. The rearrangement uses TRBV6-1 and TRBJ2-1; a possible D gene is TRBD1 (6 bases). V dropped 6 bases and J dropped 5 bases, with 14 bases sitting between them. The germline V gene encodes CDR1 MNHNS and CDR2 SASEGT. This CDR3 is built from 14 residues.

This chain joins TRBV10-1 and TRBJ2-2; a weak D match, TRBD1 (5 bases). Germline assignment: CDR1 WNHNN and CDR2 SYGVQD (reference sequence). The CDR3 is 13 residues long. Trimming removed 5 bases at V and 7 bases at J, with 11 bases between. CDR3 nucleotides: TGCGCCAGCAGTTCAGGGTTGGGCGGGGAGCTGTTTTTT. It yields the protein CASSSGLGGELFF.

The chain has TRBV19 and TRBJ2-7, with 9 bases lining up with TRBD1. With 6 bases clipped from V and 6 bases from J, the junction kept 6 bases outside the gene matches. Germline lookup yields CDR1 LNHDA and CDR2 SQIVND (reference sequence). The CDR3 is made up of 13 amino acids. CDR3 region: CASSRSTGGEQYF. The CDR3 region has the DNA TGTGCCAGTAGCCGCTCGACAGGGGGCGAGCAGTACTTC.

Notes on this clonotype: Just one base apart from a much larger clone, this may be a read error. J is TRBJ1-1 and V is TRBV5-1; D not resolved. CDR3 size: 13 residues. The germline gives CDR1 SGHRS, CDR2 YFSETQ. As DNA, the CDR3 is TGCGCCAGCAGAGTTGACCCGAACACTGAAGCTTCCTTT. Translating it yields CASRVDPNTEASF.

This clonotype was seen a few times. This rearrangement joins TRBV10-3 to TRBJ1-5, with a weak D call TRBD1 (6 bases). V gave up 6 bases and J gave up 5 bases, with 11 bases separating them. This CDR3 has 13 amino acids. Germline loops: CDR1 ENHRY, CDR2 SYGVKD. CDR3 loop: CAIRRTADQPQHF. The CDR3 DNA reads as TGTGCCATCAGAAGGACAGCCGATCAGCCCCAGCATTTT.

The CDR3 is CASSQDPDMSDTGELFF. CDR3 DNA: TGCGCCAGCAGCCAAGACCCCGATATGAGCGACACCGGGGAGCTGTTTTTT. This chain joins TRBV4-3 and TRBJ2-2; no clear D gene. The CDR3 is 17 residues long. The germline V gene encodes CDR1 LGHNA and CDR2 YSLEER. Trimming took 0 bases from V and 3 from J, leaving 14 bases between them.

This clonotype was seen only a few times. The J gene is TRBJ2-1, the V gene TRBV5-5; TRBD2 aligns across 10 bases. Germline V lookup: CDR1 SGHKS, CDR2 YYEKEE (reference sequence). The CDR3 extends over 18 amino acids. V shed 1 base and J 0 bases; nucleotides not matched to a gene: 7. The CDR3 region is CASSLRASGGGSYNEQFF. CDR3 sequence (DNA): TGTGCCAGCAGCTTGAGGGCTAGCGGGGGTGGCTCCTACAATGAGCAGTTCTTC. The full variable domain, in which reference TRBV5-5 and TRBJ2-1 provide the parts outside the CDR3, is DAGVTQSPTHLIKTRGQQVTLRCSPISGHKSVSWYQQVLGQGPQFIFQYYEKEERGRGNFPDRFSARQFPNYSSELNVNALLLGDSALYLCASSLRASGGGSYNEQFFGPGTRLTVL.

This clonotype was detected a few times. CDR3: CASRSTGHNPYEQYF. The CDR3 bases are TGTGCCAGCAGGTCAACAGGACACAACCCCTACGAGCAGTACTTC. This chain links TRBV28 with TRBJ2-7; D may be TRBD1 (5 bases). Germline V gene lookup returns CDR1 MDHEN and CDR2 SYDVKM. The CDR3 covers 15 residues. V lost 6 bases, J lost 2 bases, and 17 bases lay in between. Together with reference TRBV28 and TRBJ2-7, the CDR3 gives the full variable domain: DVKVTQSSRYLVKRTGEKVFLECVQDMDHENMFWYRQDPGLGLRLIYFSYDVKMKEKGDIPEGYSVSREKKERFSLILESASTNQTSMYLCASRSTGHNPYEQYFGPGTRLTVT.

This clonotype appeared many times. The chain links TRBV7-3 to TRBJ2-1; TRBD1 matches 7 bases. V shed 4 bases and J 7 bases; nucleotides not matched to a gene: 4. Germline lookup yields CDR1 SGHTA and CDR2 FQGTGA. The length of the CDR3 is 13 residues. The CDR3 region is CASSYDRENEQFF. CDR3 bases: TGTGCCAGCAGCTATGACAGGGAAAATGAGCAGTTCTTC.

This clonotype was seen more than once but under ten times. The genes are TRBV29-1 and TRBJ2-3; no clear D. CDR3 length: 11 amino acids. Germline V gene data show CDR1 as SQVTM and CDR2 as ANQGSEA. The V end was cut by 5 bases, the J end by 4 bases, with 7 bases between. The CDR3, as DNA: TGCAGCGTTTGGAGTTCAGATACGCAGTATTTT. As protein: CSVWSSDTQYF.

The gene calls are TRBV10-3 and TRBJ1-1; the D gene is possibly TRBD1 (5 bases). The V gene's germline CDR1 is ENHRY and CDR2 SYGVKD. The length of the CDR3 is 13 residues. Trimming removed 10 bases at V and 10 bases at J, with 22 bases between. The CDR3 bases are TGTGCCACCGAGGTGGGCCGGGGCGCCCTAGCTTTCTTT. This sequence encodes CATEVGRGALAFF.

The table lists this clonotype with many counts. This chain connects TRBV12-3 or TRBV12-4 to TRBJ2-7, with 7 bases that match TRBD1. The CDR3 has 15 residues. J lost 4 bases, V lost 3 bases, and 9 bases had no gene match. The CDR3 DNA is TGTGCCAGCAGTTTGCACCAGGGGGAAGGTTACGAGCAGTACTTC. Protein: CASSLHQGEGYEQYF.

The V and J genes are TRBV12-3 or TRBV12-4 and TRBJ2-2; the match to TRBD1 covers 8 bases. The CDR3 is made up of 14 amino acids. The V and J ends lost 6 bases and 4 bases, in that order; junction bases with no gene match: 4. The CDR3 DNA is TGTGCCAGCAGAAGGACAGGGTCCACCGGGGAGCTGTTTTTT. It specifies CASRRTGSTGELFF.

This clonotype was counted only a few times. The rearrangement joins TRBV6-1 to TRBJ1-2; TRBD1 might be the D (6 bases). From germline, CDR1 is MNHNS and CDR2 SASEGT. V dropped 7 bases and J dropped 0 bases, with 18 bases sitting between them. CDR3 length: 16 residues. The CDR3 nucleotides read TGTGCCAGCACCCCATTCGACAGGCCTACTAACTATGGCTACACCTTC. Its protein is CASTPFDRPTNYGYTF.

This clonotype was seen at least ten times. The V and J genes are TRBV12-3 or TRBV12-4 and TRBJ1-5; 11 bases match TRBD1. This CDR3 is built from 15 residues. With 5 bases clipped from V and 3 bases from J, the junction kept 3 bases outside the gene matches. The CDR3 region is CASSPGQGVNQPQHF. For the CDR3, the DNA is TGTGCCAGCAGTCCGGGACAGGGGGTCAATCAGCCCCAGCATTTT.

The gene calls are TRBV20-1 and TRBJ2-7, with TRBD1 as a possible D gene (6 bases). The CDR3 runs to 14 residues. Germline CDR1 reads DFQATT; CDR2 reads SNEGSKA (reference sequence). V was shortened by 0 bases and J by 3 bases, with 12 bases between the two germline ends. The CDR3 DNA reads as TGCAGTGCTAGAGATGGATCAGGGGACTACGAGCAGTACTTC. Translating gives CSARDGSGDYEQYF.

The V gene is TRBV7-9, the J gene TRBJ2-1; the D is unclear. This CDR3 has 17 amino acids. V lost 6 bases and J 6 bases, leaving 24 bases between the germline ends. From germline, CDR1 is SEHNR and CDR2 FQNEAQ (reference sequence). For the CDR3, the DNA is TGTGCCAGCAGTTACCAGAGGCCGACCCGGGTGGGCAATGAGCAGTTCTTC. It is translated as CASSYQRPTRVGNEQFF. Full variable domain (rest looked up from reference TRBV7-9 and TRBJ2-1): DTGVSQNPRHKITKRGQNVTFRCDPISEHNRLYWYRQTLGQGPEFLTYFQNEAQLEKSRLLSDRFSAERPKGSFSTLEIQRTEQGDSAMYLCASSYQRPTRVGNEQFFGPGTRLTVL.

CDR3 amino acids: CASSLIAGEGGDEQFF. CDR3 DNA sequence: TGCGCCAGCAGCCTAATAGCGGGAGAGGGTGGGGATGAGCAGTTCTTC. V usage is TRBV5-1 and J usage is TRBJ2-1; the match to TRBD2 covers 9 bases. Germline V lookup: CDR1 SGHRS, CDR2 YFSETQ. The CDR3 extends over 16 amino acids. J was trimmed by 8 bases and V by 4 bases; bases with no gene match: 13.